A selection of T cell receptor beta chains follows, all from one sample in a study of technical replicates of blood from a handful of donors. Data came from immunoSEQ multiplex PCR; TCRdb stores just in-frame clones and leaves some out. The profile shows 66,000 or so clones, 88% of them singletons. Sequencing was performed on PBMCs. The source of these receptors is a human donor in good health. Some clones in this sample may be carry-over from other donors' samples. Both conserved end residues are part of each CDR3. The D gene is left open where the match is weak. Rows may omit the clone size; those that give it use once, few, many or a size class.

TRBV4-3	TRBD2	NA	TRBJ2-3	TGCGCCAGCAGCCAAGATGCTAGCGGGGGGAGGGCGGATACGCAGTATTTT	CASSQDASGGRADTQYF
TRBV9	NA	NA	TRBJ1-5	TGTGCCAGCAGCTCGGGCAATCAGCCCCAGCATTTT	CASSSGNQPQHF
TRBV6-1	NA	NA	TRBJ1-1	TGTGCCAGCAGTGTCTATGCAATCATGAACACTGAAGCTTTCTTT	CASSVYAIMNTEAFF
TRBV10-2	NA	few	TRBJ1-1	TGCGCCAGCAGGGGGGGCACTGAAGCTTTCTTT	CASRGGTEAFF
TRBV29-1	NA	NA	TRBJ1-2	TGCAGCGTTGTAAGACAGACGGGCGGCGGCTACACCTTC	CSVVRQTGGGYTF
TRBV30	NA	NA	TRBJ1-6	TGTGCCTGGAGCGAGACAGGTGGGAATTCACCCCTCCACTTT	CAWSETGGNSPLHF
TRBV7-9	TRBD2	few	TRBJ2-5	TGTGCCAGCAGCTTCTCGACTAGCGGGGATAGGTACCAAGAGACCCAGTACTTC	CASSFSTSGDRYQETQYF
TRBV5-1	NA	NA	TRBJ2-2	TGCGCCAGCACCGGTGAGGCTCGCAGCGGGGAGCTGTTTTTT	CASTGEARSGELFF
TRBV5-1	NA	once	TRBJ2-7	TGCGCCAGCAGCGGGGCGATGTGGACCTACGAGCAGTACTTC	CASSGAMWTYEQYF
TRBV18	TRBD1	NA	TRBJ1-4	TGTGCCAGCTCACGGGACAGGACTAATGAAAAACTGTTTTTT	CASSRDRTNEKLFF
TRBV4-2	NA	NA	TRBJ1-5	TGTGCCAGCAGCCAAGTTTTTTCAGGTGGCAATCAGCCCCAGCATTTT	CASSQVFSGGNQPQHF
TRBV6-6	NA	NA	TRBJ1-2	TGTGCCAGCAGACCCACAGTAGACGGCTACACCTTC	CASRPTVDGYTF
TRBV6-6	NA	many	TRBJ2-1	TGTGCCAGCAGTTACCAGGGCTCCTACAATGAGCAGTTCTTC	CASSYQGSYNEQFF
TRBV6-6	TRBD1	NA	TRBJ2-7	TGTGCCAGCAGTTATAGGACAGGGGCCTACGAGCAGTACTTC	CASSYRTGAYEQYF
TRBV9	TRBD2	NA	TRBJ2-2	TGTGCCAGCAGCCCCACTAGCGGAAACACCGGGGAGCTGTTTTTT	CASSPTSGNTGELFF
TRBV14	TRBD2	NA	TRBJ2-3	TGTGCCAGCAGCCAAGATCTTGCAGTGAGCGGGAGTCTGGATACGCAGTATTTT	CASSQDLAVSGSLDTQYF
TRBV5-1	TRBD1	NA	TRBJ2-1	TGCGCCAGCAGGTTCACCGGGACAGCACATGGCAATGAGCAGTTCTTC	CASRFTGTAHGNEQFF
TRBV7-2	NA	NA	TRBJ2-7	TGTGCCAGCAGCTACTCAGCGGGCGACTACGAGCAGTACTTC	CASSYSAGDYEQYF
TRBV7-3	TRBD1	NA	TRBJ2-3	TGTGCCAGCAGCTTGCGGGCAGGGGGCCTTACAGATACGCAGTATTTT	CASSLRAGGLTDTQYF
TRBV7-3	TRBD2	once	TRBJ2-1	TGTGCCAGCAGCTTAAGAGCGGGCGGGGGGATGGGTGTTGAGCAGTTCTTC	CASSLRAGGGMGVEQFF
TRBV5-1	TRBD2	NA	TRBJ2-3	TGCGCCAGCAGCTATAGCGGGGTTGGGACAGATACGCAGTATTTT	CASSYSGVGTDTQYF
TRBV4-3	TRBD1	few	TRBJ2-7	TGCGCCAGCAGCCAAGATAGGACAGGGGGCGACGAGCAGTACTTC	CASSQDRTGGDEQYF
TRBV5-6	TRBD1	NA	TRBJ2-7	TGTGCCAGCAGCTGGACAGGCTCCTACGAGCAGTACTTC	CASSWTGSYEQYF
TRBV2	TRBD1	NA	TRBJ1-2	TGTGCCAGCAGAACAGGGGGTTCAAACTATGGCTACACCTTC	CASRTGGSNYGYTF
TRBV2	NA	NA	TRBJ1-2	TGTGCCAGCAGTGTATCAGGGGCGTCCCTTGGCTACACCTTC	CASSVSGASLGYTF